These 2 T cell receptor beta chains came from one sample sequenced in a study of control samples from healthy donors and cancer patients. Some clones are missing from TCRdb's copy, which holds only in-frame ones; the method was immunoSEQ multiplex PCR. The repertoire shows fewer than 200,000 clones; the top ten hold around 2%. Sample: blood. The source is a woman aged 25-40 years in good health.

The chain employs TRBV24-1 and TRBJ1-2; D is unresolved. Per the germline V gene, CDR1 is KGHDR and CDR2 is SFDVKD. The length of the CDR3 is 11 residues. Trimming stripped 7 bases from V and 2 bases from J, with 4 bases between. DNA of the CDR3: TGTGCCACCAGGGGGAACTATGGCTACACCTTC. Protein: CATRGNYGYTF.

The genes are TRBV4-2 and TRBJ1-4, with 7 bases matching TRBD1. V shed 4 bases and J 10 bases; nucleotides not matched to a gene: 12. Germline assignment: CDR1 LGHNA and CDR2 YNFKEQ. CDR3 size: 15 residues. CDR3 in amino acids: CASSLTADRSGKLFF. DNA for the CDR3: TGTGCCAGCAGCCTAACCGCGGACAGGTCGGGAAAACTGTTTTTT.